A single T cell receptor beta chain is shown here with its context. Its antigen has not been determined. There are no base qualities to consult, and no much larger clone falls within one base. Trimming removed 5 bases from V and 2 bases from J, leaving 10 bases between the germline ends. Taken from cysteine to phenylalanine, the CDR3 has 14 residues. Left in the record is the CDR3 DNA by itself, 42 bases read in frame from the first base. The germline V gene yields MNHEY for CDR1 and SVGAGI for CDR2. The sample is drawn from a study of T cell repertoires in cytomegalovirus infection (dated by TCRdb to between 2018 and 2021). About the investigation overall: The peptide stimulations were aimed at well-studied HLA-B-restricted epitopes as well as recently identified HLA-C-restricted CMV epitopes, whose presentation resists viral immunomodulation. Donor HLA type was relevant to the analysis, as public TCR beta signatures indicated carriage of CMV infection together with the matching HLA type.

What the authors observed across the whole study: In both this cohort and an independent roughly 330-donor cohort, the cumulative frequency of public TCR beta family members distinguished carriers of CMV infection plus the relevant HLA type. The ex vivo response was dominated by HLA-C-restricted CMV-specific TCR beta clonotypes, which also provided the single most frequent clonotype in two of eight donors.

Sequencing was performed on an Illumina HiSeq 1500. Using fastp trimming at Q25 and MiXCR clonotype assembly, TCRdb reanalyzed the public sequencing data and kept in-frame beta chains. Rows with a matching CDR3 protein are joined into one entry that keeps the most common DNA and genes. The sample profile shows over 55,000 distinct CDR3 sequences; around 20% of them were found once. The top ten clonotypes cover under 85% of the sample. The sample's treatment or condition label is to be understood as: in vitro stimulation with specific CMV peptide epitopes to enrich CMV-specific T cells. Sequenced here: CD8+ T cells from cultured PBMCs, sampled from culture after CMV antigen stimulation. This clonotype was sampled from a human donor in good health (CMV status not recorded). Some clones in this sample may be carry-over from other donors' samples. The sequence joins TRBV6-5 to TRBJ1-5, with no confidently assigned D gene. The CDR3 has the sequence CASSLGHGNQPQHF. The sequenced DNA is TGTGCCAGCAGTCTCGGTCATGGCAATCAGCCCCAGCATTTT.